These T cell receptor beta chains were read from a single sample in a study of control samples from healthy donors and cancer patients. Produced via immunoSEQ multiplex PCR; TCRdb's table is partial and in-frame only. The sample has roughly 100,000 clones; about 89% are singletons. Sequences were obtained from blood. The receptors here all came from a man under 40 in good health. The CDR3 runs from the conserved cysteine through the conserved F or W. D genes are given only for firm matches.

DNA,CDR3,J,V,D
TGTGCCACCAGTGATTTGGACAGCTATGGCTACACCTTC,CATSDLDSYGYTF,TRBJ1-2,TRBV24-1,-
TGTGCCACCAGCAGTGGTCGACTAGACGATGAGCAGTTCTTC,CATSSGRLDDEQFF,TRBJ2-1,TRBV15,-
TGTGCCAGCAGTTTTTGGACGGGACGGTACAATGAGCAGTTCTTC,CASSFWTGRYNEQFF,TRBJ2-1,TRBV4-2,-
TGTGCCATCAGTGAAACAGATACGCAGTATTTT,CAISETDTQYF,TRBJ2-3,TRBV10-3,-
TGTGCCAGCAGCCCCCGAGAAGCGAGGAACACCATATATTTT,CASSPREARNTIYF,TRBJ1-3,TRBV3-1/TRBV3-2,-
TGTGCCAGCCGGGACAGGGCCTCCTACGAGCAGTACTTC,CASRDRASYEQYF,TRBJ2-7,TRBV18,TRBD1
TGTGCCAGCAGGACTCAGGGTCCCCGAAACACCATATATTTT,CASRTQGPRNTIYF,TRBJ1-3,TRBV11-2,-
TGTGCCAGTAGTACCAGGACAGCCGTCAATGAAAAACTGTTTTTT,CASSTRTAVNEKLFF,TRBJ1-4,TRBV19,-
TGTGCCAGCATGGATAGCACTAAAAACATTCAGTACTTC,CASMDSTKNIQYF,TRBJ2-4,TRBV12-3/TRBV12-4,-
TGTGCCAGCAGTGAAGCCCTGCAGGGGGTTAATGAAGCTTTCTTT,CASSEALQGVNEAFF,TRBJ1-1,TRBV2,TRBD1